The present TCR beta chain was sequenced within a study of cytomegalovirus exposure and HLA in healthy donors (dated by TCRdb to the late 2010s). Regarding the research as a whole: According to an earlier analysis of a few hundred of the donors, 150 million to 200 million T cells yielded 117 million unique TCR beta sequences and less than 300 Gb of sequence data. High-throughput TCR immunosequencing, statistical association of individual TCRs with disease status, and machine learning were combined to predict cytomegalovirus infection status. The study profiled the T cell repertoires of 666 subjects by immunosequencing and related them to cytomegalovirus serostatus. Because of strong linkage in the cohort, a few DR-DQ haplotypes were treated as single units for association and clustering. Every repertoire in the discovery cohort had been generated on one and the same sequencing platform. An earlier analysis of 450 to 750 of the donors used high-throughput TCR beta sequencing to judge whether each TCR beta V gene segment behaved as functional or pseudogenic. Among about 400 genotyped donors of the cohort, an average of around 250,000 unique TCR beta nucleotide sequences was sequenced per donor, of which 15% to 20% were non-productive. Alongside the repertoire data, information on donor age, sex, ethnicity and CMV serostatus was compiled. HLA typing covered class I and class II loci at four-digit resolution. Genome-wide SNP genotypes for about three fifths of the roughly 670 donors were used in a later genetic analysis, which treated that subset as a discovery cohort. The genetic ancestry cluster associated with self-reported Caucasian donors included 81% of the approximately 430 genotyped donors. The later analysis used no new phenotypic data to find candidate immune exposures, relying instead on TCR beta sequences and their occurrence across donors. In addition to the first cohort of 666 subjects, a separate validation cohort of 100 to 150 different subjects was used. In a later analysis, previously published TCR beta repertoires from several hundred donors were re-analyzed and high-resolution HLA genotyping was added so that TCR occurrence patterns could be studied. The study was designed to test whether signatures of past pathogen exposure could be identified by cataloging public T cell receptors. Typing coverage varied by locus: roughly 629-630 donors for A, B, C, DRB1 and DQB1; around 560 for DQA1; 606 for DPA1; 400 to 480 for DPB1. Approximately 300 gigabases of sequencing data and approximately 91 million unique TCR sequences made up an early release that covered nearly 650 HLA-typed donors. Study-level results and caveats: According to the authors, the approach could potentially be generalized to other disease states and immunological phenotypes. Cytomegalovirus status was reported to be diagnosed by the classifier with high specificity and sensitivity in both the original and validation cohorts. A cluster of highly shared sequence variants was judged likely to represent a technical artifact of the sequencing pipeline. Several of the top co-occurrence clusters appeared to be linked to parvovirus B19, influenza, CMV and Epstein-Barr virus, according to a later analysis. A further reported finding was that TCR beta sequences accurately predicted the HLA-A and HLA-B alleles for most subjects in the first cohort. Some IMGT-functional V segments, including TRBV6-2 and TRBV6-3, could not be distinguished by the 87-base-pair reads and were therefore excluded. The cohort was sequenced for TCR beta chains only, and without alpha or paired-chain data the features that could be detected were limited. At a false discovery rate of 0.05, a later analysis linked around 15,000 TCR beta sequences to specific HLA alleles. A later analysis found that HLA-associated TCR beta chains were more clonally expanded and had lower generation probabilities than equally common non-associated chains. According to a later genetic analysis, donors in an Asian-associated ancestry cluster had fewer N-insertions in productive TCRs than the approximately 690-donor mean. Correlated functional status among segregating V segments might be attributable to linkage disequilibrium, but an unknown experimental factor could not be ruled out. Most TCR sequences were observed very rarely across donors, whereas some public TCRs were present in many individuals. Broadly in line with IMGT annotations, most TCR beta V segments showed up in productive rearrangements about 87% or about 30% of the time in an earlier analysis of 450 to 750 of the donors. According to a later analysis, TCR association rates differed among HLA loci, with DRB1 alleles showing the most associated TCRs and HLA-C alleles showing the fewest. The study gave a list of about 150 TCR beta chains associated with cytomegalovirus. A few of the identified cytomegalovirus-associated TCR beta chains were confirmed in vitro to be specific for cytomegalovirus antigens. A later analysis found that most CMV-associated TCR beta chains appeared HLA-restricted, with HLA associations seemingly driven largely by CMV exposure. Because HLA typing was missing for some donors at each locus, association tests included only the typed subset. Immune exposure information for the cohort was limited to CMV serostatus. When HLA alleles, especially DR and DQ, strongly co-occurred, attributing TCR associations to individual alleles was difficult. The earlier analysis of about 600 of the donors excluded roughly 17 rarely observed V segments, including chromosome 9 orphons, because counts were too low. V-gene and J-gene trimming of TCR beta chains was associated with a missense DCLRE1C variant in a later genetic analysis, and the association was replicated in an independent cohort. Presence/absence analyses assumed roughly uniform sequencing depth across donors, an assumption that may not hold.

For this clone: What this receptor recognizes is not known. Nothing much larger sits one base from this clone, and base qualities are not available.

Library preparation was by the immunoSEQ multiplex PCR assay. The multiplex PCR relied on a mix of 60 forward primers for TCR Vbeta segments and 13 reverse primers for TCR Jbeta segments. The CDR3 region of rearranged TCR beta genes was amplified from genomic DNA with a multiplex PCR assay. Amplified TCR beta libraries were sequenced as 87-base-pair reads on the Illumina HiSeq System. Processing in the source paper ran as follows. A later analysis counted approximately 84 million unique TCR beta chains across the 600 to 850 repertoires, and some 11 million of these chains were shared by at least two donors. Raw reads were error-corrected and collapsed into unique sequences with a nearest-neighbor algorithm that merged closely related sequences to remove PCR and sequencing errors. V, D and J gene segments were assigned by aligning CDR3 sequences to IMGT reference sequences. For a sequence to be retained, a match of at least six nucleotides to both a V gene segment and a J gene segment was required. Rearrangements were called productive when the CDR3 lacked stop codons and stayed in frame with V and J; all others were non-productive. Following IMGT convention, CDR3 was defined as the stretch from the second conserved V-encoded cysteine up to the conserved J-encoded phenylalanine. Sequences without an unambiguous match to a single V gene segment were excluded from the earlier analysis of almost 600 of the donors. In an earlier analysis of some 590 of the donors, a V segment was called functional when productive rearrangements were above 56.7%, and segregating when the standard deviation between donors exceeded 5%. A statistical classification framework was built to diagnose cytomegalovirus status from the catalog of TCR beta chain sequences. V and J gene assignment, in a later analysis, came from comparing TCR nucleotide sequences with IMGT/GENE-DB human TR gene sequences. A later analysis assigned CDR3 sequences and most-parsimonious VDJ recombination scenarios with the TCRdist pipeline. In a later analysis, each TCR beta chain was defined by its CDR3 amino acid sequence together with its V-gene family, and reads lacking a unique V-gene family were excluded. To address suspected cross-contamination and a sequencing artifact, a later analysis removed under 600 highly shared, low-generation-probability nucleotide sequences. In a later analysis, a clonal expansion index for each public chain was calculated from normalized within-repertoire ranks of inferred template counts. In a later analysis, generation probabilities were computed with a VDJ recombination model fitted to out-of-frame rearrangements, and the resulting probabilities were checked against IGoR. In a later analysis, TCR-TCR, TCR-HLA and TCR-CMV co-occurrence was scored with hypergeometric tests, and a repertoire-size bias correction was applied to TCR pairs. In a later analysis, false discovery rates were estimated by permuting HLA or CMV assignments 20 times. A later analysis grouped co-occurring TCRs with DBSCAN, adding TCRdist sequence similarity when clustering within HLA-allele-positive subsets. For co-occurrence clustering, repertoires with fewer than 30,000 or more than 120,000 public chains were excluded, along with roughly 5 repertoires with anomalous nucleotide sharing. In TCRdb, the immuneACCESS table is reduced to in-frame sequences with V and J assigned. These tables do not hold every clone; where another copy was compared, an unresolved V gene accounts for under half, and the others remain unexplained. V, J and clone size are those of that table, while D and trimming were read from the DNA. The sample yields 81,000 or so clones; approximately 56% were counted once. Of the sample, 5.5% falls within the top ten clones.

CDR1 MNHEY and CDR2 SVGAGI were looked up in the germline V gene. V drops 8 bases and J drops 7 bases, leaving 17 bases in between. The CDR3 contains 13 residues, cysteine and phenylalanine counted. Just CDR3 DNA is preserved here, 39 bases in frame from base 1. The cohort comprised around 700 healthy bone marrow donors. At the time of sampling, all cohort members were nominally healthy, though unrecorded immune exposures were likely present. The donor tested CMV seropositive, placing the donor among the 290 or so seropositive members of the cohort. A peripheral blood sample was provided by each donor, and peripheral blood mononuclear cells were used for TCR beta sequencing. Genomic DNA was extracted from the blood cell samples with the Qiagen DNeasy Blood Extraction Kit.

This receptor was taken from a woman aged 25-40 years in good health and CMV-seropositive. The chain was built from TRBV6-5 and TRBJ1-2; the D gene assignment is ambiguous. Sequencing was performed on PBMCs. The DNA sequence follows: TGTGCCAGCGGGTTTGCTAACCGCGGTGGCTACACCTTC. The translation is CASGFANRGGYTF.